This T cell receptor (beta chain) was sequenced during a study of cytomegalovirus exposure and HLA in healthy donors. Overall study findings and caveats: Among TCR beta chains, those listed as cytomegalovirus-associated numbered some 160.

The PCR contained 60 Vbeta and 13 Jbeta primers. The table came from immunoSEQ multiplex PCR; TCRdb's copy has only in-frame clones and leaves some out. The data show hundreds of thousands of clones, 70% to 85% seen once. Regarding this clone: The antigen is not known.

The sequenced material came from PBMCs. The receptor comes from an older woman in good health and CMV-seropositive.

DNA for the CDR3: TGTGCAAGTCGCTTCGGGACTAGCGGGTGGGAGACCCAGTACTTC. Translated: CASRFGTSGWETQYF. The chain uses TRBV12-2 and TRBJ2-5; the table assigns TRBD2, which was not confirmed against the DNA. TRBV12-2 is a recognized pseudogene. CDR3 length: 15 residues.